The source of this TCR beta chain is a study of CD8 T cells in Susac syndrome (dated by TCRdb to 2018 to 2020). Notes on the research overall: The study used repertoire sequencing to test whether antigen drove CD8+ T cell activation and differentiation in Susac syndrome. CD8+ T cell repertoire clonality was compared between more than ten healthy donors, some 14 Susac syndrome patients and roughly 15 multiple sclerosis patients. Overall results and qualifications from the work: The study acknowledged that relatively few individuals were included in the TCR sequencing and HLA analysis.

CDR3 length: 15 amino acids, cysteine to phenylalanine. Only the CDR3 region is kept as DNA, spanning 45 bases read in frame from base 1. Trimming takes 5 bases from V and 2 bases from J, and the germline ends sit 14 bases apart. Per the germline V gene (reference sequence), SEHNR is the CDR1 and FQNEAQ is the CDR2. On this clonotype itself: The antigen this receptor binds is unknown. No much larger clone is present one base from it, and per-base qualities are unavailable.

RNA was extracted with the RNeasy kit and roughly 0.5 to 1 ug was reverse transcribed using random hexamers. TCR beta CDR3 regions were amplified with the immunoSEQ multiplex PCR assay covering 54 Vbeta and 13 Jbeta segments. Bias from PCR amplification was corrected by using a synthetic template baseline for primer optimization and for computational correction. Regarding the original processing steps: Reads were annotated to V, D and J genes according to IMGT and were analyzed with immunoSEQ Analyzer, with only productive sequences retained. Clonality was computed as one minus Shannon entropy normalized by log2 of the number of productive unique sequences. For each patient and control, public and private clones were evaluated within the 100 most prevalent clones. A clone was defined as Susac-specific if it was absent from the healthy and MS cohorts, from 1052 published viral clones and from other ImmuneACCESS disease sequences. TCRdb reanalyzed the raw reads on its own, using fastp at Q25 for trimming and MiXCR for clone calling, and kept in-frame beta chains. Each CDR3 protein appears once, grouped with its most common genes and DNA. These V and J calls are TCRdb output, not the study's own analysis. This sample gives around 180,000 distinct CDR3 sequences in total; around 96% of them show up just once. Less than 0.2% of the sample is taken by the ten largest.

High-throughput TCR beta sequencing profiled peripheral blood CD8+ and CD4+ T cells from healthy donors, Susac syndrome patients and multiple sclerosis patients. Treatment-naive patients with stable or active relapsing-remitting disease fulfilling revised McDonald criteria were used as multiple sclerosis controls. Bulk CD8+ and CD4+ T cells were purified by magnetic negative isolation, whereas CD8+ TEMRA cells were enriched by FACS. Blood was collected in EDTA tubes and processed within 24 hours, with PBMCs isolated through density gradient centrifugation. PBMCs intended for TCR sequencing were cryopreserved in liquid nitrogen and were subsequently thawed in a 37 degrees C water bath. Purity of sorted or isolated CD4+, CD8+ and CD8+ TEMRA cells was at least 90%.

The receptor was derived from a human donor with multiple sclerosis. The sample comprised CD8+ T cells from PBMCs. The receptor chain draws on TRBV7-9 and TRBJ2-3, with the identity of the D gene unclear. The bases are TGTGCCAGCAGCCCCTTGACTTTCCCCACAGATACGCAGTATTTT. The resulting protein is CASSPLTFPTDTQYF.